This T cell receptor (beta chain) is from a study of blood T cell repertoires in COVID-19. Clones were read by immunoSEQ multiplex PCR, and TCRdb kept only the in-frame ones, dropping some. Of about 120,000 clones in the sample, around 81% were seen once. V lost 7 bases and J 10 bases, leaving 16 bases between the germline ends. Germline loops: CDR1 GTSNPN, CDR2 SVGIG (reference sequence). The CDR3 consists of 11 residues. This TCR was sampled from a woman aged 50 to 60 with acute or convalescent COVID-19. The chain links TRBV30 to TRBJ1-2, with D possibly being TRBD1 (6 bases). The specimen was peripheral blood. The CDR3 coding sequence is TGTGCCTTCGCCGCGGGGGGCGACTACACCTTC. Residues: CAFAAGGDYTF.